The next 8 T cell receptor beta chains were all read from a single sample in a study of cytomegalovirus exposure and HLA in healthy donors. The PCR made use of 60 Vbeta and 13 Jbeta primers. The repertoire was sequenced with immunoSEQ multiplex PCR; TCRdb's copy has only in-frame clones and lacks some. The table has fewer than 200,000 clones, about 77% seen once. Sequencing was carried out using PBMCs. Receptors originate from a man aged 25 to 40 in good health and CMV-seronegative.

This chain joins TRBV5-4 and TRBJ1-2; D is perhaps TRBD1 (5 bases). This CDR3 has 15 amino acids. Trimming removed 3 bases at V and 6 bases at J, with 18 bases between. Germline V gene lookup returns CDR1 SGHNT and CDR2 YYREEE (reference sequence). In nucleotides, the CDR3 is TGTGCCAGCAGCTGGGGTTGGCAGGGCGGGGATGGCTACACCTTC. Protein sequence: CASSWGWQGGDGYTF.

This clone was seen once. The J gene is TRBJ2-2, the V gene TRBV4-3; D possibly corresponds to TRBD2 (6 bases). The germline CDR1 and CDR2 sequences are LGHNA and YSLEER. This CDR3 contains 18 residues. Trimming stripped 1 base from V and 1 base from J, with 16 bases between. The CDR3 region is CASSQVRDLLLNTGELFF. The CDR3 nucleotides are TGCGCCAGCAGCCAAGTGAGGGACTTACTGTTGAACACCGGGGAGCTGTTTTTT.

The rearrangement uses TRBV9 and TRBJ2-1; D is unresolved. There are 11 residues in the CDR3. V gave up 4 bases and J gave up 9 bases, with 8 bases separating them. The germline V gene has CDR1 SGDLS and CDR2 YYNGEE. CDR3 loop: CASSPQVEQFF. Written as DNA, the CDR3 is TGTGCCAGCAGCCCCCAGGTTGAGCAGTTCTTC.

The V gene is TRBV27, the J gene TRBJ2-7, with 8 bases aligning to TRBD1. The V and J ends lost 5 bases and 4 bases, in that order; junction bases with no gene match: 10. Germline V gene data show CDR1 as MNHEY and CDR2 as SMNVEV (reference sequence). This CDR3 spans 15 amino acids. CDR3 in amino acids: CASSLSAGGQYEQYF. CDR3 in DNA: TGTGCCAGCAGTCTCTCGGCAGGGGGCCAGTACGAGCAGTACTTC.

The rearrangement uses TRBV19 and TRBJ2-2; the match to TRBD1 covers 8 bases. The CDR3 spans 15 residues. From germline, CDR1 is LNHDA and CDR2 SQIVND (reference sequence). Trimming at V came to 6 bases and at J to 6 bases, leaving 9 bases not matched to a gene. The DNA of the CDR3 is TGTGCCAGTAGGAGTCAGCAGGGGGCTGCCGGGGAGCTGTTTTTT. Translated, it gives CASRSQQGAAGELFF.

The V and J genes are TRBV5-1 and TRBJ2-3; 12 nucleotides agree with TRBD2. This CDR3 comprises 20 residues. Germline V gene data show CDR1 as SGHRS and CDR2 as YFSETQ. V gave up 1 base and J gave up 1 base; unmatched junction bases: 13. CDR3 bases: TGCGCCAGCAGCTTGCAGTACGCTAGCGGGAGGGCCACGGGCACAGATACGCAGTATTTT. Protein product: CASSLQYASGRATGTDTQYF.

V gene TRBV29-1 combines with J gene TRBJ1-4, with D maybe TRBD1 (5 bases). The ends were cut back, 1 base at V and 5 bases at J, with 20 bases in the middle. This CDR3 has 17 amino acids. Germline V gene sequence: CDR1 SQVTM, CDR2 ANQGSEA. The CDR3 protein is CSVEVPSAGLVNEKLFF. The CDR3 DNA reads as TGCAGCGTTGAAGTTCCATCGGCGGGACTTGTAAATGAAAAACTGTTTTTT.

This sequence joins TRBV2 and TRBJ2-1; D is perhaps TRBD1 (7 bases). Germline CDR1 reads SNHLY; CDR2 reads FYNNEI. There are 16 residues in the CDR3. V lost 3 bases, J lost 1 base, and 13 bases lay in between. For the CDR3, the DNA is TGTGCCAGCAGTGAGCGGGACAGCCTTTCCTACAATGAGCAGTTCTTC. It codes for CASSERDSLSYNEQFF.